This TCR beta chain was identified during a study of blood T cell repertoires in COVID-19. Germline CDR1 is MGHRA and CDR2 is YSYEKL. CDR3 length: 13 residues. Trimming stripped 4 bases from V and 4 bases from J, with 10 bases between. Those enrolled, adults aged roughly 18 to 100 years, came from about 24 US areas. Generated by immunoSEQ multiplex PCR, the TCRdb table keeps only in-frame clones and is missing some. In the table there are roughly 340,000 clones, approximately 89% of which are singletons. The clonotype originates from a man aged 40-49 years in a cohort exposed to, infected with or recovered from COVID-19 (not recorded which). Sequenced sample: PBMCs or T cells enriched from blood (not recorded which). The gene calls are TRBV4-1 and TRBJ1-1, with D uncertain. In DNA, the CDR3 is TGCGCCAGCAGCCGCCTGGGAGTCACTGAAGCTTTCTTT. It encodes CASSRLGVTEAFF.